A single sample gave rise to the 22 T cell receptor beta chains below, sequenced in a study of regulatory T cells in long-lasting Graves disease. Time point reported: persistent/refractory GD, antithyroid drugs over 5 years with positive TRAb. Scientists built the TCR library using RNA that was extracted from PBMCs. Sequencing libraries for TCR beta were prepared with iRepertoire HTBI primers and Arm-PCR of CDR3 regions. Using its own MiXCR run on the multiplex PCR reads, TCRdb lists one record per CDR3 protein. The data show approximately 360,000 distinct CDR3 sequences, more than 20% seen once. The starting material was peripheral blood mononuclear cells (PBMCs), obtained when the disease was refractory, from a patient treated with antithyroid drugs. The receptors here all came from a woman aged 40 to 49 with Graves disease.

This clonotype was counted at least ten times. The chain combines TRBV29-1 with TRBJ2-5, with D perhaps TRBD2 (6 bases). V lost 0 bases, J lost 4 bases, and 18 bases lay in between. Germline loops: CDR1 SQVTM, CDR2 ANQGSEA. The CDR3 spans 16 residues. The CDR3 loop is CSVEDPGTAEGETQYF. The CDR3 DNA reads TGCAGCGTTGAAGATCCTGGGACCGCGGAGGGAGAGACCCAGTACTTC.

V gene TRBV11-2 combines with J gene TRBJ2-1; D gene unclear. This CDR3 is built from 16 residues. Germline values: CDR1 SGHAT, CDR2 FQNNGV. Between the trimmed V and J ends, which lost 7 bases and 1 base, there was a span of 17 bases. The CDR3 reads CASTRQWVTSYNEQFF. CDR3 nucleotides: TGTGCCAGCACCCGTCAGTGGGTAACGTCCTACAATGAGCAGTTCTTC.

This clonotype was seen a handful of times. CDR3 loop: CASSLGGVRGRSGPQHF. For the CDR3, the DNA is TGTGCCAGCAGTTTAGGGGGAGTCAGGGGCCGTTCAGGGCCCCAGCATTTT. This rearrangement joins TRBV28 to TRBJ1-5; maybe TRBD1 (6 bases). The CDR3 covers 17 residues. Trimming pared 2 bases from V and 9 bases from J, leaving 23 bases between. The germline V gene has CDR1 MDHEN and CDR2 SYDVKM.

The CDR3 reads CASSISRVAETQYF. CDR3 coding DNA: TGTGCCAGTAGTATATCGAGGGTGGCGGAGACCCAGTACTTC. The chain joins TRBV19 to TRBJ2-5, with D perhaps matching TRBD2 (5 bases). Germline V gene sequence: CDR1 LNHDA, CDR2 SQIVND (reference sequence). Trimming removed 2 bases at V and 5 bases at J, with 12 bases between. The CDR3 covers 14 residues.

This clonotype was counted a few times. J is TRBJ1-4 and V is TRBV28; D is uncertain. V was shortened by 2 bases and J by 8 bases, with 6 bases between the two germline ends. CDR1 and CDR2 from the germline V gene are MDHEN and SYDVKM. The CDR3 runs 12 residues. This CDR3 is CASSLEVEKLFF. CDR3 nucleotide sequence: TGTGCCAGCAGTTTAGAGGTGGAAAAACTGTTTTTT.

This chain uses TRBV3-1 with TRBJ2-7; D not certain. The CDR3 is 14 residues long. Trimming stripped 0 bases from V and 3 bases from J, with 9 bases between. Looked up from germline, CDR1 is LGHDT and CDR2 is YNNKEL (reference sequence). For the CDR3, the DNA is TGTGCCAGCAGCCAAGAGGGCGGTTACTACGAGCAGTACTTC. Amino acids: CASSQEGGYYEQYF.

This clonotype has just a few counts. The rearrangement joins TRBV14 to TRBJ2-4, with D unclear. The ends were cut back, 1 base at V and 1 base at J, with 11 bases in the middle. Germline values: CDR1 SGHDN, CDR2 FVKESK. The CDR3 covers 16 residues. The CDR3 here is CASSQALPGAKNIQYF. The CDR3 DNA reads TGTGCCAGCAGCCAAGCCTTACCGGGTGCCAAAAACATTCAGTACTTC.

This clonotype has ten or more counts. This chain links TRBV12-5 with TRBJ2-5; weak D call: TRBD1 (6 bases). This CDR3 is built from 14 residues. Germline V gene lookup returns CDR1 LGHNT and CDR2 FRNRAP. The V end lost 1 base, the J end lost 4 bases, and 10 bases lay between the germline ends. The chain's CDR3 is CASGLGGLRETQYF. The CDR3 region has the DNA TGTGCTAGTGGTTTGGGGGGGCTCAGAGAGACCCAGTACTTC.

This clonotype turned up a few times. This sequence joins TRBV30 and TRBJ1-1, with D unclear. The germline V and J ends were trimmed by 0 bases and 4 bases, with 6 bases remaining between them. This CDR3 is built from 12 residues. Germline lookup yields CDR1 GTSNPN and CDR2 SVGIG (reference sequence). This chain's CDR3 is CAWSVLATEAFF. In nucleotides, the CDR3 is TGTGCCTGGAGTGTACTAGCCACTGAAGCTTTCTTT.

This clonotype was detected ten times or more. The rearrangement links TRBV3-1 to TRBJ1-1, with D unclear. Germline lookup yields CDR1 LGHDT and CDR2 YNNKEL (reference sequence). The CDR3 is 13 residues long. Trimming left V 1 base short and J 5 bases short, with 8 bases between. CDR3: CASSQVRETEAFF. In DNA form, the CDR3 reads TGTGCCAGCAGCCAAGTAAGAGAGACTGAAGCTTTCTTT.

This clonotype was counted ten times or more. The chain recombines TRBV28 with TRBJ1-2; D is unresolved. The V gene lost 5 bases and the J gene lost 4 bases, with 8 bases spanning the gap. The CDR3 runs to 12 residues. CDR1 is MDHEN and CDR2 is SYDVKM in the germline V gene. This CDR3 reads CASSVYSYGYTF. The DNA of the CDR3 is TGTGCCAGCAGTGTGTACAGCTATGGCTACACCTTC.

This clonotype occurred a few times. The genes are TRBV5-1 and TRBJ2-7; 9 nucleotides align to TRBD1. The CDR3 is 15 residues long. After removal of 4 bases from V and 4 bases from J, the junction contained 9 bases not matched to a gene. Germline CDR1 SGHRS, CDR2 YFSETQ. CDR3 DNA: TGCGCCAGCAGCGCCTGGCGACAGGGGGTATACGAGCAGTACTTC. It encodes CASSAWRQGVYEQYF. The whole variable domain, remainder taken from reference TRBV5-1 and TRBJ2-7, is KAGVTQTPRYLIKTRGQQVTLSCSPISGHRSVSWYQQTPGQGLQFLFEYFSETQRNKGNFPGRFSGRQFSNSRSEMNVSTLELGDSALYLCASSAWRQGVYEQYFGPGTRLTVT.

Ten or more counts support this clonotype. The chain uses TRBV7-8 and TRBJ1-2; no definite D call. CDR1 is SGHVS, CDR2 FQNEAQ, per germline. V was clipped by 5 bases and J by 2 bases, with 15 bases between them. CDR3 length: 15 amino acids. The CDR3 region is CASSPRTRGNYGYTF. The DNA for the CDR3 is TGTGCCAGCAGCCCAAGGACCCGCGGGAACTATGGCTACACCTTC.

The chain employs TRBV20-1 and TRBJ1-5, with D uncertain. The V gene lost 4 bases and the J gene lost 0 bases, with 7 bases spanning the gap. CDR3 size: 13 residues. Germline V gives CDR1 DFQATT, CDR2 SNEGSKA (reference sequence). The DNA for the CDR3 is TGCAGTGCTATGGACGATAGCAATCAGCCCCAGCATTTT. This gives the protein CSAMDDSNQPQHF.

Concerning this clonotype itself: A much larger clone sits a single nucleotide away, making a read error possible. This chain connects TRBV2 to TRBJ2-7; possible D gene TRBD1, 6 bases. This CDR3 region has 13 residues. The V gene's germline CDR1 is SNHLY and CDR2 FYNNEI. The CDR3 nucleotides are TGTGCCAGCAGACTGACAGGCACCTACGAGCGGTACTTC. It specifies CASRLTGTYERYF. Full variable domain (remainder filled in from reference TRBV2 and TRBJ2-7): EPEVTQTPSHQVTQMGQEVILRCVPISNHLYFYWYRQILGQKVEFLVSFYNNEISEKSEIFDDQFSVERPDGSNFTLKIRSTKLEDSAMYFCASRLTGTYERYFGPGTRLTVT.

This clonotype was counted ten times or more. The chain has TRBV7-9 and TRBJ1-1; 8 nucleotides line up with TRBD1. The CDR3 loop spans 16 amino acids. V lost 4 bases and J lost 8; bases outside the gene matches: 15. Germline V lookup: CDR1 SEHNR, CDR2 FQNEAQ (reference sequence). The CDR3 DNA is TGTGCCAGCAGCTCCTCCTTGGGACAGGCCGTCATAGAAGCTTTCTTT. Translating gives CASSSSLGQAVIEAFF.

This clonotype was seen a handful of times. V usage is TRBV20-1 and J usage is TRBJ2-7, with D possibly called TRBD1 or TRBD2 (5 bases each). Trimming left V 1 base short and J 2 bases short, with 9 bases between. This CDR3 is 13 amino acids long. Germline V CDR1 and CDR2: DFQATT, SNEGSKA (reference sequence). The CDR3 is CSARAGLPYEQYF. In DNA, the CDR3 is TGCAGTGCTAGAGCGGGGCTCCCCTACGAGCAGTACTTC.

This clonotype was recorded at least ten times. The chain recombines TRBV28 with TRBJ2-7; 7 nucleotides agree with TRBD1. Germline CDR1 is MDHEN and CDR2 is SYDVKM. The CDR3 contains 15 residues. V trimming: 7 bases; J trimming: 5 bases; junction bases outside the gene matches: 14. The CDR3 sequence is CASILTGTEFDEQYF. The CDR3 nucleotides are TGTGCCAGCATTCTAACCGGGACAGAGTTCGACGAGCAGTACTTC.

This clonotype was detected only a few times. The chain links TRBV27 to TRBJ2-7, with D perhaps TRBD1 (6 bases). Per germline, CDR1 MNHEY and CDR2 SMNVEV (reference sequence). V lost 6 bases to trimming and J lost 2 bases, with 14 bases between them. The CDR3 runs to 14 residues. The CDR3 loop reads CASSVSGHAYEQYF. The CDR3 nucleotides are TGTGCCAGCAGCGTTTCGGGACATGCCTACGAGCAGTACTTC.

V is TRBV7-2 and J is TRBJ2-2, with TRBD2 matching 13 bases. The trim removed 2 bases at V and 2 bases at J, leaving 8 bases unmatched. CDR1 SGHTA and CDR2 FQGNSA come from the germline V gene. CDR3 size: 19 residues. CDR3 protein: CASSLRGTSGIINTGELFF. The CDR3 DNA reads TGTGCCAGCAGCTTAAGGGGGACTAGCGGGATTATCAACACCGGGGAGCTGTTTTTT.

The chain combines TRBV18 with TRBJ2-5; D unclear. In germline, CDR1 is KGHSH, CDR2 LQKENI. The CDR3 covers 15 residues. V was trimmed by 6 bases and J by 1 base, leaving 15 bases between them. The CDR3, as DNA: TGTGCCAGCTCTTTTTCCGCTGTACTCCAAGAGACCCAGTACTTC. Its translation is CASSFSAVLQETQYF.

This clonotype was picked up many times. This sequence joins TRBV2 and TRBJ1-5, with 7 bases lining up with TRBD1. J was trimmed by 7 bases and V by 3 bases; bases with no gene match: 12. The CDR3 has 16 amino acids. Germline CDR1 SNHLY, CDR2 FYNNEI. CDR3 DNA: TGTGCCAGCAGTGATCAATGGAAGGGGGCGAACCAGCCCCAGCATTTT. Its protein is CASSDQWKGANQPQHF.